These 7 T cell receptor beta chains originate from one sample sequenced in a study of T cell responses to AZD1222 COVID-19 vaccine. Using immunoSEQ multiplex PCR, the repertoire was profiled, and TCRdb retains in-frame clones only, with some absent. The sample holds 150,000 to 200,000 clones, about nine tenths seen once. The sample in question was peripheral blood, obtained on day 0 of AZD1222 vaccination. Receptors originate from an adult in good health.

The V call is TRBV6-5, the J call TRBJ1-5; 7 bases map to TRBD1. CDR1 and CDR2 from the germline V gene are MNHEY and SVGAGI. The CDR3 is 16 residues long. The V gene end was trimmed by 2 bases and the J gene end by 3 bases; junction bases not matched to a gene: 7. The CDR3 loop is CASSYRPGTVNQPQHF. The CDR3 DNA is TGTGCCAGCAGTTACAGACCCGGGACAGTCAATCAGCCCCAGCATTTT.

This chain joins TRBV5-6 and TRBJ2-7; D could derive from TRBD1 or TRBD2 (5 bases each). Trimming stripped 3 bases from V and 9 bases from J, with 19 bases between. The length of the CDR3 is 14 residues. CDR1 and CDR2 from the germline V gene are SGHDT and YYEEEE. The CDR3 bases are TGTGCCAGCAGCTACGCCGGGGACGCCGTGAGGCAGTACTTC. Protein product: CASSYAGDAVRQYF.

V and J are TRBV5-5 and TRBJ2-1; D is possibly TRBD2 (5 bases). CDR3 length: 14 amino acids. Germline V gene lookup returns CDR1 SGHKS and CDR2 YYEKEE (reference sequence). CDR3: CAVARSGGHNEQFF. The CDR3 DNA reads TGTGCAGTCGCGCGGAGCGGAGGACACAATGAGCAGTTCTTC.

The CDR3 DNA follows: TGTGCCAGCAGCCAAGAGCTAGCGGGAGGGCCGTTTAATGAGCAGTTCTTC. Protein product: CASSQELAGGPFNEQFF. V gene TRBV4-2 combines with J gene TRBJ2-1; 12 bases are shared with TRBD2. Germline assignment: CDR1 LGHNA and CDR2 YNFKEQ. V trimming: 0 bases; J trimming: 7 bases; junction bases outside the gene matches: 7. This CDR3 is built from 17 residues.

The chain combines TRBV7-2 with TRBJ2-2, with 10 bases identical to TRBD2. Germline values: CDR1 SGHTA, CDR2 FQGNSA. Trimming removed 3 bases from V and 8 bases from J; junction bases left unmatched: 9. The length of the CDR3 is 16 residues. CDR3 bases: TGTGCCAGCAGCTTTACCGGACTAGCGGCAGTGGGGGAGCTGTTTTTT. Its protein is CASSFTGLAAVGELFF.

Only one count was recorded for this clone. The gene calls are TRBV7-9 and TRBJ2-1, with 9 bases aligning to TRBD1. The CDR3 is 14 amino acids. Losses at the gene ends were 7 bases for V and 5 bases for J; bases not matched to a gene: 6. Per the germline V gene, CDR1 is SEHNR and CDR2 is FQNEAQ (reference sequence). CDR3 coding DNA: TGTGCCAGCACCCCGACAGGGGGAAACAATGAGCAGTTCTTC. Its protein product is CASTPTGGNNEQFF.

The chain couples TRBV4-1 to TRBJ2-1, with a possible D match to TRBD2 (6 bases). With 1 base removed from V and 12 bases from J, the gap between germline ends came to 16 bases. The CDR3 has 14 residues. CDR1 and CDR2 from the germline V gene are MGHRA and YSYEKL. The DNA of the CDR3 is TGCGCCAGCAGCCAAGGAGTAACAGCGGAGGGGCAGTTCTTC. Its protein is CASSQGVTAEGQFF.